This entry features one T cell receptor (beta chain) sequence. Its matching antigen is unknown. This sample was included in a study of T cell responses to AZD1222 COVID-19 vaccine. The CDR3 totals 12 residues. V lost 4 bases and J 4 bases, leaving 4 bases between the germline ends. In germline, CDR1 is MNHEY, CDR2 SVGEGT. Study-level points and caveats: In a largely white British group with more females than males, clonal diversity was possibly underestimated. The repertoires were collected only after the peak T cell response. Spike-specific TCR repertoires showed rising breadth and depth after two AZD1222 doses.

Sequencing used immunoSEQ multiplex PCR; TCRdb keeps in-frame clones, though not all of them. The table lists 95,000 or so clones, roughly 92% of them singletons. The clonotype was recovered from an adult who received the AZD1222 COVID-19 vaccine. The sequenced sample was peripheral blood, obtained 28 days after the second AZD1222 dose. V usage is TRBV6-2 or TRBV6-3 and J usage is TRBJ2-2; D ambiguous. DNA for the CDR3: TGTGCCAGCAGTTTTCCCACCGGGGAGCTGTTTTTT. This codes for CASSFPTGELFF.